This T cell receptor beta chain originates from a study of blood T cell repertoires in COVID-19. Study at large: PBMCs, B-cell-depleted T cells, or T cells were the source of the cDNA or gDNA that made up the material.

Living in 24 US areas, the participants were between roughly 18 and 95 years of age. Grouping used clinical history reported by participants in a survey and questionnaire. Cohort 3 donors were reported recovered after two negative PCRs, clearance, or symptom resolution. TCRdb keeps only in-frame clones here, not all; method: immunoSEQ multiplex PCR. The sample records roughly 400,000 clones, over 85% being singletons. This clone was recorded at least ten times. CDR1 SEHNR and CDR2 FQNEAQ come from the germline V gene (reference sequence). The ends were cut back, 5 bases at V and 1 base at J, with 12 bases in the middle. This CDR3 spans 14 amino acids.

The receptor comes from a woman in her thirties who had recovered from COVID-19. The sample comprised PBMCs or T cells enriched from blood (not recorded which). The chain has TRBV7-9 and TRBJ2-7; TRBD1 is a possible D gene (6 bases). CDR3 sequence: CASSREDRSYEQYF. The DNA of the CDR3 is TGTGCCAGCAGCCGAGAGGACAGATCCTACGAGCAGTACTTC.